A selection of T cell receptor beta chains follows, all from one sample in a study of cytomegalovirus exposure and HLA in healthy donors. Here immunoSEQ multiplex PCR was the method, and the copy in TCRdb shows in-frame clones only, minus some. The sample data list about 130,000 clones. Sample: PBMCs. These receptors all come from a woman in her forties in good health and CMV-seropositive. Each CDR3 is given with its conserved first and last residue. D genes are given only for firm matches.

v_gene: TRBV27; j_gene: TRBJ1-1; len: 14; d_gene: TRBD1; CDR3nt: TGTGCCAGCAGCCCGGGACAGGGCGGCACTGAAGCTTTCTTT; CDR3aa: CASSPGQGGTEAFF
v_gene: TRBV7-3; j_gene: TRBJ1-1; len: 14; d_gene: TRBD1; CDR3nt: TGTGCCAGCAGCTTACAGGGGGCAGTCACTGAAGCTTTCTTT; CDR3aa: CASSLQGAVTEAFF
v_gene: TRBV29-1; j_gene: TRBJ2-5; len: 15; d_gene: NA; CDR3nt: TGCAGCGTTGAACCCCTGGAGGGCCTACAAGAGACCCAGTACTTC; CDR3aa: CSVEPLEGLQETQYF
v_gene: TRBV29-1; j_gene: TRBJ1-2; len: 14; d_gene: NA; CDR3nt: TGCAGCGTTGAGCTGACAGGAGCTAACTATGGCTACACCTTC; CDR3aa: CSVELTGANYGYTF
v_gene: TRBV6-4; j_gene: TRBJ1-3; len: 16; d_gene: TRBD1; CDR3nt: TGTGCCACGACCGGGACAGGGGTATGGTCTGGAAACACCATATATTTT; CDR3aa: CATTGTGVWSGNTIYF
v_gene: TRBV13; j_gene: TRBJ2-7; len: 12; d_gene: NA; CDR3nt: TGTGCCAGCAGCTTAGAGGGGTACGAGCAGTACTTC; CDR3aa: CASSLEGYEQYF
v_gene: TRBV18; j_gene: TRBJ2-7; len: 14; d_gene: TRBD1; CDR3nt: TGTGCCAGCTCAACGACAGGGGACGGGTACGAGCAGTACTTC; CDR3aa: CASSTTGDGYEQYF
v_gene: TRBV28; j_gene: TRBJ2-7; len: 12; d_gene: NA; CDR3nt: TGTGCCAGCAGAAAAGCTTCCTACGAGCAGTACTTC; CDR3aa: CASRKASYEQYF
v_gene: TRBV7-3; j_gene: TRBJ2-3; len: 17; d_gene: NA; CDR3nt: TGTGCCAGCAGCCTAAGGGGGGGCATCCCTAGCACAGATACGCAGTATTTT; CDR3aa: CASSLRGGIPSTDTQYF
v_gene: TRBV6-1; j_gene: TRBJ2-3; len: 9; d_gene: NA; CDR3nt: TGTGCCAGAAGTCGGGGGCAGTATTTT; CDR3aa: CARSRGQYF
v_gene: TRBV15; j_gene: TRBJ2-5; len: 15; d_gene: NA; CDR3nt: TGTGCCACCAGCAGAGATTCGCACAGGGTGGAGACCCAGTACTTC; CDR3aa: CATSRDSHRVETQYF
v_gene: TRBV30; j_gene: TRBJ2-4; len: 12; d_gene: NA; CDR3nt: TGTGCCTGGAGCTATGCGGAAAACATTCAGTACTTC; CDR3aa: CAWSYAENIQYF
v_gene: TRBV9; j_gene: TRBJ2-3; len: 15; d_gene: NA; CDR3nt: TGTGCCAGCAGCGTAGCCGAACTCCCCACAGATACGCAGTATTTT; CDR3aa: CASSVAELPTDTQYF
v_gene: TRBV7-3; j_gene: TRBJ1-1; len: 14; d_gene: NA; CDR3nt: TGTGCCAGCAGCCCCCAACCTGGGTCGGGTGAAGCTTTCTTT; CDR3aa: CASSPQPGSGEAFF
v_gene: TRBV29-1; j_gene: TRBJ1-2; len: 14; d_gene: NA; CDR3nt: TGCAGCGTTGAAGAGCTTTCGGACATCTATGGCTACACCTTC; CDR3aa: CSVEELSDIYGYTF
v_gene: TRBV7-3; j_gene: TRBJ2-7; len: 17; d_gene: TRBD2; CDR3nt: TGTGCCAGCAGCACGTATTGGGGGGGAGAACCCTCCTACGAGCAGTACTTC; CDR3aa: CASSTYWGGEPSYEQYF
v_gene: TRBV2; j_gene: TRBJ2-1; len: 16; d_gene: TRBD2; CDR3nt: TGTGCCAGCAGTTCCCGACTAGCGGGAGGGAGTATTGAGCAGTTCTTC; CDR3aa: CASSSRLAGGSIEQFF
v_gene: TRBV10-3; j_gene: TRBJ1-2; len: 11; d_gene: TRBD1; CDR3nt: TGTGCCATCAGAGAGGGGACAGGGGGATACTTC; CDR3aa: CAIREGTGGYF
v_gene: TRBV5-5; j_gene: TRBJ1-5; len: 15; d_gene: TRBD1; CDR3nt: TGTGCCAGCAGCTTTGGGACAGGGCCAAGGGAGCCCCAGCATTTT; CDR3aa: CASSFGTGPREPQHF
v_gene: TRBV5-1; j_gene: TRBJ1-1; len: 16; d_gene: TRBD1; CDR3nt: TGCGCCAGCAGCTTCGCTACAGGGGGGAGGAACACTGAAGCTTTCTTT; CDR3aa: CASSFATGGRNTEAFF
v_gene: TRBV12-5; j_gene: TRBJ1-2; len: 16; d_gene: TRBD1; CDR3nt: TGTGCTAGTGCCCTTGGGACAGGGGGCGATCTCTATGGCTACACCTTC; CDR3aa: CASALGTGGDLYGYTF
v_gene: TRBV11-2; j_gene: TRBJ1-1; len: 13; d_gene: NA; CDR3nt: TGTGCCAGCAGCTTAGGGGGGGCGGGGGTAACTTTCTTT; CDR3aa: CASSLGGAGVTFF
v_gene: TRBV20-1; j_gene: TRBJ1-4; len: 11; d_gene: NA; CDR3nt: TGCAGCCCACAGGGTAATGAAAAACTGTTTTTT; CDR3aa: CSPQGNEKLFF
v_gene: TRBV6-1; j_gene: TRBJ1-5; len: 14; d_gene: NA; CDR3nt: TGTGCCGTACTGCGGGAGAATAGCAATCAGCCCCAGCATTTT; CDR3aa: CAVLRENSNQPQHF
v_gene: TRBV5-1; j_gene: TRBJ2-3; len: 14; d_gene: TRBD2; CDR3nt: TGCGCCAGCGGGGTAGCGGGACTAACAGATACGCAGTATTTT; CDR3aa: CASGVAGLTDTQYF
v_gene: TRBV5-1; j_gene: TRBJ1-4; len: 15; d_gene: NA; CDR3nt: TGCGCCAGCAGCTCTACAGGGAAGGAAAATGAAAAACTGTTTTTT; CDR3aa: CASSSTGKENEKLFF
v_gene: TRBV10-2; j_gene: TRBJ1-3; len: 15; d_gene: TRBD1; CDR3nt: TGCGCCAGCTCAAACCGGGACAGGGCGGGAAACACCATATATTTT; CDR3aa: CASSNRDRAGNTIYF
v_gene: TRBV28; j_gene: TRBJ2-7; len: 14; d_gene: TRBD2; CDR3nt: TGTGCCAGTACGGGGAGCGGGATCCGATACGAGCAGTACTTC; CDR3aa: CASTGSGIRYEQYF
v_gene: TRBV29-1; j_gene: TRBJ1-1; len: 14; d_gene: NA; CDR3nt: TGCAGCGCCACAACCGGGGGTAGGAACACTGAAGCTTTCTTT; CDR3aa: CSATTGGRNTEAFF
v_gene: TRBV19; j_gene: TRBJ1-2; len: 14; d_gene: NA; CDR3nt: TGTGCCAGTAGTGATCTAGGGGCCTCGCCTGGCTACACCTTC; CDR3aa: CASSDLGASPGYTF
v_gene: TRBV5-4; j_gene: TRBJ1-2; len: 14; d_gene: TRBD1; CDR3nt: TGTGCCAGCAGCTTCGGACAGGGGAACTATGGCTACACCTTC; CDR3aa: CASSFGQGNYGYTF
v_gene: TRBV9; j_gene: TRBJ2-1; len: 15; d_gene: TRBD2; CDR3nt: TGTGCCAGCAGCGTAAGCGGGGCGGCCTACAATGAGCAGTTCTTC; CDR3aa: CASSVSGAAYNEQFF
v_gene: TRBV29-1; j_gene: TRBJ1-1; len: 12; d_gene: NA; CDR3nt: TGCAGCGTTGAAGAGGTGGGCGCTGAAGCTTTCTTT; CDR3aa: CSVEEVGAEAFF
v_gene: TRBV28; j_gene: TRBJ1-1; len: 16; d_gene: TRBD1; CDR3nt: TGTGCCAGCAGTGAACCTGGGGGACAGGGGGGCACTGAAGCTTTCTTT; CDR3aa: CASSEPGGQGGTEAFF
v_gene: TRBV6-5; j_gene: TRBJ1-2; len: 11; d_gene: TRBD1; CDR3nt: TGTGCCAGCAGTGACAGGGATGGCTACACCTTC; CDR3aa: CASSDRDGYTF
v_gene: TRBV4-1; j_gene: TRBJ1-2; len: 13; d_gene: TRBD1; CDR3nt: TGCGCCAGCAGCCCGAGGGACAGCTATGGCTACACCTTC; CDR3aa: CASSPRDSYGYTF
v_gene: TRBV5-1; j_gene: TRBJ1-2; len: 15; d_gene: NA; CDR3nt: TGCGCCAGCCGAGACCAGGTTTCTGTTTCCTATGGCTACACCTTC; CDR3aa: CASRDQVSVSYGYTF
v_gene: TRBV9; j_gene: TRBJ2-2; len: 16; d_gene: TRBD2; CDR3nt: TGTGCCAGCAGCCCGGGACTAGCGGGAGGGACCGGGGAGCTGTTTTTT; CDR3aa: CASSPGLAGGTGELFF
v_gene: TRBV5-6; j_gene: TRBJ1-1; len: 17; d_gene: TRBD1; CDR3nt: TGTGCCAGCAGCTCTCGAACATACAGGGGAAGGAACACTGAAGCTTTCTTT; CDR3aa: CASSSRTYRGRNTEAFF
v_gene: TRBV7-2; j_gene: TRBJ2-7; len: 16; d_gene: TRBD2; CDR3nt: TGTGCCAGCAGCTTGGTCGGGGCGGGAGGTATGTACGAGCAGTACTTC; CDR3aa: CASSLVGAGGMYEQYF
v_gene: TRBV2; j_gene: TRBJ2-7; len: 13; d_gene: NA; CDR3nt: TGTGCCAGCAGAACGGACTACCTCTACGAGCAGTACTTC; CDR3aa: CASRTDYLYEQYF
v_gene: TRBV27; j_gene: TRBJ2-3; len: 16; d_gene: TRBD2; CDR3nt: TGTGCCAGCAGTCCAACAGGGACTAGCGGCTCAGATACGCAGTATTTT; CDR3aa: CASSPTGTSGSDTQYF